This T cell receptor beta chain was captured in a study of T cells in Graves' hyperthyroidism and ophthalmopathy (dated by TCRdb to about 2019). Some background on the complete study: Peripheral blood was sampled at the time of initial diagnosis, prior to any treatment. TCR V-J signatures able to tell the groups apart were searched for in a discovery cohort of 90 to 100 patients, of whom roughly 42 had Graves' ophthalmopathy and about 55 had stable Graves' hyperthyroidism. An independent validation cohort of 18 to 20 hyperthyroidism patients and approximately 15 patients who later progressed to ophthalmopathy tested prospective prediction of ophthalmopathy. The 100 discovery patients were randomly split 7:3 into training and test sets. The study also compared thyroid tissue and blood T-cell repertoires from five or six Graves' hyperthyroidism patients. After sampling, hyperthyroidism patients received methimazole starting at 30 mg daily, and ophthalmopathy patients received high-dose intravenous methylprednisolone. TCR Vbeta CDR3 sequencing of fewer than 150 peripheral blood samples (over 40 ophthalmopathy, some 75 hyperthyroidism and approximately 17 progressor patients) is reported in the paper. The investigation overall reported the following: A 13 V-J signature model separated ophthalmopathy from stable hyperthyroidism, with around 88% sensitivity and around 84% specificity in cross-validation and 80%/75% in testing. Most expanded thyroid clonotypes (frequency above 0.001) were also detected in blood, suggesting blood repertoires may reflect thyroid immune responses. In validation, the model predicted progression to ophthalmopathy a median of roughly 6.2 months before onset, with approximately 71% sensitivity and around 76% specificity. Sample size was not statistically predetermined, and blinding of investigators to group allocation was not performed.

TCR beta CDR3 regions were amplified from RNA transcripts. The first round of RT-PCR for the TCR CDR3 was performed with the HTBI primer set and the Qiagen OneStep RT-PCR kit. The libraries were constructed in a second round of multiplex PCR and then size-selected and purified. Sequencing of the libraries was done on an Illumina HiSeq2000 using paired-end 100 bp reads. As for the authors' bioinformatics: SOAPnuke was used to process the raw data, with reads discarded if the reads contained adapters or uncalled bases, had a mean Phred below 15, or lacked an exact constant-primer or identifier match. High-quality paired reads were merged using COPE v1.2.5, and each unique nucleotide sequence was defined as a clonotype. Clonotypes were aligned to IMGT TRBV, TRBD and TRBJ reference segments using MiTCR v1.1. Only V-J combinations with frequency above 0.0001, covering about 99% of repertoires, were analysed. The TCS score was defined as the ratio of F50 (clonal expansion) to E x V (chaos), calculated using BLOSUM62-based TCRdist between CDR3 peptides within each V-J. Welch's t-statistics and random forest reduced roughly 500 V-J features to 10 to 15, which were used in a naive Bayes classifier (R e1071). TCRdb trimmed public reads at Q25 via fastp, called clones via MiXCR and kept in-frame beta chains. When rows share a CDR3 protein, they turn into one entry using the most common DNA and genes. The V and J calls were not made by the authors but by TCRdb's processing. Here the sample has a few hundred thousand distinct CDR3 sequences; about 19% occur a single time. In total, the top ten clones hold 3.7% of the sample.

This clonotype appeared many times. Its antigen is currently not known. Within one base of it there is no much larger clone, and no base qualities were kept. CDR1 and CDR2, looked up from the germline V gene, are SGHRS and YFSETQ. V lost 0 bases and J lost 0 bases; the stretch between them is 7 bases long. The CDR3 runs 14 residues from the cysteine to the phenylalanine. The read is trimmed to its CDR3 DNA, 42 bases read in frame from base 1. A patient counted as having stable Graves' hyperthyroidism if no progression to ophthalmopathy occurred over 18 months of follow-up. Hyperthyroidism patients were newly diagnosed, with disease duration under 2 months, and aged 18 to 65 years. Exclusion was applied to patients with uncontrolled infections, other autoimmune diseases, pregnancy or lactation. Diagnoses relied on clinical symptoms, serum thyroxine and TRAb, thyroid ultrasound and orbital computed tomography. PBMCs were isolated from around 10 ml of fresh peripheral blood by Ficoll-Paque density gradient centrifugation. Total RNA was extracted using Trizol reagent, and RNA quality was assessed on an Agilent 2100 Bioanalyzer.

The source material was blood. This sequence originates from a woman under 30 with Graves' hyperthyroidism. The chain is made from TRBV5-1 and TRBJ2-7; a confident D gene designation cannot be given. CDR3 sequence: CASSLDQFSYEQYF. The sequenced DNA: TGCGCCAGCAGCTTGGATCAGTTCTCCTACGAGCAGTACTTC.